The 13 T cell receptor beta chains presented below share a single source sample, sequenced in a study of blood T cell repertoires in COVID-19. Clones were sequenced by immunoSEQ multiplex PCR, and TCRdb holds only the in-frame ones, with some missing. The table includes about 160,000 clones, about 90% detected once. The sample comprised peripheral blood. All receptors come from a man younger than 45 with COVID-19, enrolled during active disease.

This CDR3 reads CASSWGGDTYEQYF. CDR3 DNA sequence: TGCGCCAGCAGCTGGGGGGGCGATACCTACGAGCAGTACTTC. The chain couples TRBV5-1 to TRBJ2-7, with TRBD2 as a possible D gene (7 bases). Trimming pared 3 bases from V and 2 bases from J, leaving 12 bases between. Per the germline V gene, CDR1 is SGHRS and CDR2 is YFSETQ. The CDR3 runs 14 residues.

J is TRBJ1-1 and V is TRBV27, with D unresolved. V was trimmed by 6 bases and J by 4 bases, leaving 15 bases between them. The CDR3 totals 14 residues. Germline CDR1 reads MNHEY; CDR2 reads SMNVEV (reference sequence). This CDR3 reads CASSSNIGGTEAFF. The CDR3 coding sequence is TGTGCCAGCAGCTCTAACATAGGCGGCACTGAAGCTTTCTTT.

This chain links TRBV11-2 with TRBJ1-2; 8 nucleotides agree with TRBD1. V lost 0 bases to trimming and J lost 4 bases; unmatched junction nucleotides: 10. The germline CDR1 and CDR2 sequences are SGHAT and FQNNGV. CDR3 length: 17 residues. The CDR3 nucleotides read TGTGCCAGCAGCTTAGAAGCAGGGGGCGGCCATGCCTATGGCTACACCTTC. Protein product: CASSLEAGGGHAYGYTF.

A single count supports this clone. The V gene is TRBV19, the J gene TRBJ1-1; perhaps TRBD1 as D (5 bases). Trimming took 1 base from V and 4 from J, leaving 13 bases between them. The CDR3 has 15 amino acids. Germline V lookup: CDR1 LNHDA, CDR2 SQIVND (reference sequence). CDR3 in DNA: TGTGCCAGTAGTATAGGGTCGGGGGTCGCCACTGAAGCTTTCTTT. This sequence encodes CASSIGSGVATEAFF.

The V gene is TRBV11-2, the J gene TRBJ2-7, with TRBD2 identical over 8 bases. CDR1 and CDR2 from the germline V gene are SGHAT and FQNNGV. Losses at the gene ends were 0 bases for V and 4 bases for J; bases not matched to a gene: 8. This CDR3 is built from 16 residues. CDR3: CASSLDRAGTRYEQYF. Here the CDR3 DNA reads TGTGCCAGCAGCTTAGATCGGGCAGGGACTAGGTACGAGCAGTACTTC.

CDR3 region: CASSRRTGTGPLASYNEQFF. Written as DNA, the CDR3 is TGTGCCAGCAGCAGACGGACAGGGACAGGACCCTTAGCCTCCTACAATGAGCAGTTCTTC. This chain uses TRBV21-1 with TRBJ2-1; the table names TRBD1, a call not compared with the DNA. TRBV21-1 is noted as a pseudogene. This CDR3 has 20 residues.

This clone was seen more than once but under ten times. CDR3 sequence: CSGSGSSGNTIYF. The DNA for the CDR3 is TGCAGCGGCTCAGGGTCCTCTGGAAACACCATATATTTT. This chain uses TRBV29-1 with TRBJ1-3; D possibly corresponds to TRBD1 (5 bases). The CDR3 is 13 residues long. The V end lost 7 bases, the J end lost 0 bases, and 10 bases lay between the germline ends. Germline CDR1 and CDR2: SQVTM and ANQGSEA.

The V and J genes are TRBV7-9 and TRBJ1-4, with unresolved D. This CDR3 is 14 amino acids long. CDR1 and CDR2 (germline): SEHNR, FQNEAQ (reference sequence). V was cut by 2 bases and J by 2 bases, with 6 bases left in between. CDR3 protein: CASSLLQTNEKLFF. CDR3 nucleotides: TGTGCCAGCAGCTTACTGCAGACTAATGAAAAACTGTTTTTT.

CDR3 amino acids: CASSLGTNKNEQFF. CDR3 DNA sequence: TGTGCCAGCAGTTTGGGGACTAACAAAAATGAGCAGTTCTTC. The chain uses TRBV28 and TRBJ2-1; TRBD2 matches 7 bases. V shed 3 bases, J shed 7 bases, and the junction held 6 bases outside the gene matches. This CDR3 has 14 amino acids. CDR1 MDHEN and CDR2 SYDVKM come from the germline V gene.

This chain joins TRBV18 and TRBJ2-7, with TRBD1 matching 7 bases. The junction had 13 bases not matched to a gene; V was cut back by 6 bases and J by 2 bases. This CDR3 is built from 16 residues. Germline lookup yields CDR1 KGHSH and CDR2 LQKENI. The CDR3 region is CASSPNALTGTYEQYF. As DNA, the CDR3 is TGTGCCAGCTCTCCAAACGCCCTGACAGGGACCTACGAGCAGTACTTC.

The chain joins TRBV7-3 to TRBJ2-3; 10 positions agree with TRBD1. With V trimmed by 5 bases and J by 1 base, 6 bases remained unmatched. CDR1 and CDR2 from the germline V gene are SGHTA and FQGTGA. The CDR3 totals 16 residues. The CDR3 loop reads CASSTRQGAGTDTQYF. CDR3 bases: TGTGCCAGCAGCACAAGACAGGGGGCAGGCACAGATACGCAGTATTTT.

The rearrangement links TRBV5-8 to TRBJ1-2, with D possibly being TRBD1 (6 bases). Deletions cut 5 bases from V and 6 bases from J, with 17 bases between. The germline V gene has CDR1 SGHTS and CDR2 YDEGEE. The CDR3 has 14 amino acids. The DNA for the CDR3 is TGTGCCAGCAGTTGGGACACCGTCAAAGATGGCTACACCTTC. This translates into CASSWDTVKDGYTF.

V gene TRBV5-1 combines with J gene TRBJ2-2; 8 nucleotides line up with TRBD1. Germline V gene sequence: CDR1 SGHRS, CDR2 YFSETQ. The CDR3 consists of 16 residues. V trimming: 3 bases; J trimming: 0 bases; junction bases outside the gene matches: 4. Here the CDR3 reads CASSSGQGTNTGELFF. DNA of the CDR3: TGCGCCAGCAGCTCCGGACAGGGAACGAACACCGGGGAGCTGTTTTTT.